The sequence of this T cell receptor (beta chain) was determined in a study of CD8+CD57+ T cells in acquired aplastic anemia. Study at large: Sorted CD4+ and CD8+ cell DNA averaged roughly 3.2 ug.

With regard to this clonotype: Its cognate antigen is unknown.

The template for TCR beta VDJ and CDR3 sequence profiling was genomic DNA. One entry per CDR3 protein, called by TCRdb with MiXCR from the reads. The repertoire includes 400,000 to 450,000 distinct CDR3 sequences, about 70% of them detected once, and 4% sits in the top ten. Points from the study as a whole: Nearly 30 CD8+ CDR3 sequences were shared between patients and controls.

Material for sequencing was sorted CD4+, CD8+, or CD8+CD57+ T cells (not recorded which) from PBMCs. This receptor was identified in a human donor in good health, serving as a control.

CDR3 residues: CSAREHGGQTQYF. The CDR3 bases are TGCAGTGCTAGAGAGCATGGGGGACAGACGCAGTATTTT. The gene calls are TRBV20-1 and TRBJ2-3, with 7 positions matching TRBD1. Germline trimming cut 0 bases from V and 9 bases from J; bases unmatched to any gene: 6. The V gene's germline CDR1 is DFQATT and CDR2 SNEGSKA (reference sequence). This CDR3 is built from 13 residues.